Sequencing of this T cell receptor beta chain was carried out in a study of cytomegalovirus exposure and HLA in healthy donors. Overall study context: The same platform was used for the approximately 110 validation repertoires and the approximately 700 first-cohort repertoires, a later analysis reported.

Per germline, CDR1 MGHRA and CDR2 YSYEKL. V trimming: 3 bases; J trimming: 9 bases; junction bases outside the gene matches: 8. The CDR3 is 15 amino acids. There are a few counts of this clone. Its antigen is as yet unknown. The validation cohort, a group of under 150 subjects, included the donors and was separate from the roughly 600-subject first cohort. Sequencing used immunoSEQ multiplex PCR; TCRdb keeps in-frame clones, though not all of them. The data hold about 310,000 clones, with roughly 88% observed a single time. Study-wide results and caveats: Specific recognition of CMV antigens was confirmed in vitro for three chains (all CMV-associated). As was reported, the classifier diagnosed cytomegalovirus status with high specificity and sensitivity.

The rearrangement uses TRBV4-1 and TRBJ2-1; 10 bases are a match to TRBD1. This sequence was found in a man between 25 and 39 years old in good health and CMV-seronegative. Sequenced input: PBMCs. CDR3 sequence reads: CASSHRDRGGGEQFF. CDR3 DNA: TGCGCCAGCAGCCACCGGGACAGGGGAGGCGGTGAGCAGTTCTTC.